These T cell receptor beta chains were read from a single sample in a study of T cell changes during pregnancy in multiple sclerosis. The method was immunoSEQ multiplex PCR; TCRdb's version includes in-frame clones alone and lacks a portion of them. The table includes roughly 69,000 clones, roughly 94% detected once. Sequenced here: peripheral blood, sampled after pregnancy. All receptors derive from a female donor with multiple sclerosis, enrolled in a pregnancy study. Each CDR3 is given with its conserved first and last residue. D genes are given only for firm matches. The size entry is marked missing in some rows and otherwise reads once, few, many or a size class.

CASSQGLADPYEQYF | TGTGCCAGCAGCCAAGGTCTAGCGGATCCCTACGAGCAGTACTTC | few | TRBV4-2 | TRBD2 | TRBJ2-7
CASCWGTSGVFSTDTQYF | TGTGCCAGCTGTTGGGGGACTAGCGGTGTTTTTAGCACAGATACGCAGTATTTT | . | TRBV28 | TRBD2 | TRBJ2-3
CASSSQGASTDTQYF | TGTGCCAGCAGCTCGCAGGGGGCCAGCACAGATACGCAGTATTTT | . | TRBV7-2 | TRBD1 | TRBJ2-3
CASSPPGNTEAFF | TGTGCCAGCAGCCCCCCAGGGAACACTGAAGCTTTCTTT | . | TRBV5-6 | . | TRBJ1-1
CASSLGPSGADTQYF | TGTGCCAGCAGCTTGGGGCCGAGCGGCGCAGATACGCAGTATTTT | . | TRBV5-4 | . | TRBJ2-3
CASSGWSEAFF | TGTGCCAGTAGTGGGTGGAGTGAAGCTTTCTTT | . | TRBV19 | . | TRBJ1-1
CASSDDSGSDEQYF | TGCGCCAGCAGTGATGACAGCGGGAGTGATGAGCAGTACTTC | . | TRBV10-1 | TRBD2 | TRBJ2-7
CASSESRQGKTGELFF | TGCGCCAGCAGTGAGTCGAGACAGGGGAAAACCGGGGAGCTGTTTTTT | . | TRBV10-1 | TRBD1 | TRBJ2-2
CASSAGGIAQPQHF | TGCGCCAGCAGTGCGGGGGGTATAGCCCAGCCCCAGCATTTT | . | TRBV10-1 | . | TRBJ1-5
CASSPGLRDTQYF | TGTGCCAGCTCCCCGGGACTTAGGGATACGCAGTATTTT | . | TRBV18 | . | TRBJ2-3
CASSLVKLTGIMETQYF | TGTGCCAGCAGCTTGGTCAAACTAACAGGGATCATGGAGACCCAGTACTTC | . | TRBV5-6 | . | TRBJ2-5
CASSATATNEKLFF | TGTGCCAGCAGTGCGACAGCAACTAATGAAAAACTGTTTTTT | . | TRBV6-1 | . | TRBJ1-4
CASSLDAGGAVDEQFF | TGTGCCAGCAGCTTAGACGCGGGGGGCGCGGTCGATGAGCAGTTCTTC | . | TRBV7-9 | TRBD2 | TRBJ2-1
CASSEALGGRAGPVGSYEQYF | TGTGCCAGCAGTGAAGCGCTCGGAGGGAGGGCCGGCCCCGTCGGTTCCTACGAGCAGTACTTC | . | TRBV6-1 | TRBD2 | TRBJ2-7
CASSPGLAGWETQYF | TGCGCCAGCAGCCCGGGACTAGCGGGATGGGAGACCCAGTACTTC | . | TRBV5-1 | TRBD2 | TRBJ2-5
CASSPRLAWTAGNEQFF | TGTGCCAGCAGCCCAAGACTAGCATGGACGGCCGGTAATGAGCAGTTCTTC | . | TRBV9 | TRBD2 | TRBJ2-1
CASSYLTGTGNTIYF | TGTGCCAGCAGTTACTTGACAGGGACTGGAAACACCATATATTTT | . | TRBV6-5 | TRBD1 | TRBJ1-3
CASSQIPSGGGREQYF | TGTGCCAGCAGTCAAATACCCTCAGGGGGAGGCCGGGAGCAGTACTTC | . | TRBV6-6 | . | TRBJ2-7
CASSAGDRGPYEQYF | TGTGCCAGCAGCGCCGGGGACAGGGGGCCCTACGAGCAGTACTTC | . | TRBV9 | TRBD1 | TRBJ2-7
CASSVTSANYEQYF | TGTGCCAGCAGCGTGACTAGCGCCAACTACGAGCAGTACTTC | . | TRBV9 | TRBD2 | TRBJ2-7
CASSSGTSGRADTQYF | TGTGCCAGCAGCTCCGGGACTAGCGGGAGAGCAGATACGCAGTATTTT | . | TRBV5-4 | TRBD2 | TRBJ2-3
CASSQVAGSNEQYF | TGCGCCAGCAGTCAAGTTGCCGGGAGCAACGAGCAGTACTTC | . | TRBV4-1 | . | TRBJ2-7
CAWEPWGGNEKLFF | TGTGCCTGGGAGCCATGGGGGGGCAATGAAAAACTGTTTTTT | . | TRBV30 | . | TRBJ1-4
CASRGAGAGELFF | TGTGCCAGCCGCGGAGCGGGAGCCGGGGAGCTGTTTTTT | . | TRBV6-5 | TRBD2 | TRBJ2-2
CASSQVPGGGETQYF | TGTGCCAGCAGCCAAGTTCCAGGGGGCGGGGAGACCCAGTACTTC | . | TRBV4-2 | TRBD1 | TRBJ2-5
CASSSIAGVEQYF | TGTGCCAGCAGCTCTATTGCGGGAGTGGAGCAGTACTTC | . | TRBV7-8 | TRBD2 | TRBJ2-7
CASSVGLAGYNEQFF | TGTGCCAGCAGCGTAGGGCTAGCGGGATACAATGAGCAGTTCTTC | . | TRBV9 | TRBD2 | TRBJ2-1
CASSWGRAPREQYF | TGTGCCAGCTCTTGGGGCAGGGCCCCTCGCGAGCAGTACTTC | . | TRBV19 | . | TRBJ2-7
CASSSPTGTYEQYF | TGTGCCAGCAGCTCCCCAACAGGGACCTACGAGCAGTACTTC | . | TRBV7-9 | . | TRBJ2-7
CASSFKGARSGANVLTF | TGTGCCAGCAGCTTTAAGGGGGCTAGGTCTGGGGCCAACGTCCTGACTTTC | once | TRBV7-2 | TRBD1 | TRBJ2-6
CASSLQGAKETQYF | TGTGCCAGCAGCTTACAGGGGGCTAAAGAGACCCAGTACTTC | . | TRBV5-6 | TRBD1 | TRBJ2-5
CASSLTRDDNEQFF | TGTGCCAGCAGCTTAACTCGAGATGACAATGAGCAGTTCTTC | . | TRBV7-9 | . | TRBJ2-1
CASSLGGSGGSTSYEQYF | TGCGCCAGCAGCTTGGGAGGGTCGGGGGGCTCAACCTCCTACGAGCAGTACTTC | . | TRBV5-1 | . | TRBJ2-7
CASSSNRGETQYF | TGCGCCAGCAGCTCGAACAGGGGGGAGACCCAGTACTTC | . | TRBV5-1 | TRBD1 | TRBJ2-5
CATRLTWEGIYNEKLFF | TGTGCCACCCGCCTCACGTGGGAGGGAATATATAATGAAAAACTGTTTTTT | once | TRBV25-1 | . | TRBJ1-4
CASSLIYGGNYGYTF | TGCGCCAGCAGCTTGATTTACGGGGGAAACTATGGCTACACCTTC | . | TRBV5-1 | . | TRBJ1-2
CASRRTGIGYTF | TGTGCCAGCAGAAGGACAGGAATTGGCTACACCTTC | . | TRBV6-5 | TRBD1 | TRBJ1-2
CASSLAGGRAYNEQFF | TGTGCCAGCAGCTTGGCCGGAGGGAGAGCTTACAATGAGCAGTTCTTC | . | TRBV5-8 | . | TRBJ2-1
CASSKAPPLTPYQETQYF | TGTGCCAGCAGCAAAGCCCCCCCTCTGACACCGTACCAAGAGACCCAGTACTTC | . | TRBV21-1 | . | TRBJ2-5
CASSFPIRDRGRVNTEAFF | TGTGCCAGCAGCTTTCCCATCCGGGACAGGGGGCGCGTAAACACTGAAGCTTTCTTT | . | TRBV28 | TRBD1 | TRBJ1-1
CASSLVRQGKGSNYGYTF | TGTGCCAGCAGCTTAGTACGACAGGGAAAGGGGTCTAACTATGGCTACACCTTC | . | TRBV7-6 | TRBD1 | TRBJ1-2
CASSRAVAGSTEAFF | TGTGCCAGCAGTCGTGCGGTAGCGGGTAGCACTGAAGCTTTCTTT | . | TRBV27 | . | TRBJ1-1
CASSPGGSVNQPQHF | TGTGCCAGCAGCCCCGGGGGGAGCGTCAATCAGCCCCAGCATTTT | . | TRBV6-5 | . | TRBJ1-5
CASSGPGGQWKGGYTF | TGTGCCAGCAGCGGGCCCGGAGGACAGTGGAAAGGGGGCTACACCTTC | . | TRBV11-2 | . | TRBJ1-2
CASSSGAKTQYF | TGTGCCAGCAGCTCAGGGGCAAAGACCCAGTACTTC | . | TRBV11-3 | . | TRBJ2-5
CASGQGWETQYF | TGTGCCAGCGGACAGGGGTGGGAGACCCAGTACTTC | . | TRBV28 | TRBD1 | TRBJ2-5
CASSPPGSYGYTF | TGTGCCAGCTCACCACCGGGGAGCTATGGCTACACCTTC | . | TRBV18 | . | TRBJ1-2
CASKSSSGVNNEQFF | TGCGCCAGCAAGTCTTCTAGCGGGGTTAACAATGAGCAGTTCTTC | once | TRBV5-1 | TRBD2 | TRBJ2-1
CASSLDTAFSGNTIYF | TGCGCCAGCAGCTTGGACACAGCCTTCTCTGGAAACACCATATATTTT | . | TRBV5-1 | . | TRBJ1-3
CASTMRLAALYEQYF | TGCGCCAGTACGATGAGACTAGCGGCTCTCTACGAGCAGTACTTC | . | TRBV10-1 | TRBD2 | TRBJ2-7
CASQRGQDYGYTF | TGCGCCAGCCAAAGGGGGCAGGACTATGGCTACACCTTC | . | TRBV5-1 | TRBD1 | TRBJ1-2
CASGVAGFNNIQYF | TGTGCCAGCGGGGTGGCGGGGTTTAACAACATTCAGTACTTC | . | TRBV5-5 | . | TRBJ2-4
CASSSLVDEQFF | TGTGCCAGCAGCTCGTTAGTGGATGAGCAGTTCTTC | . | TRBV7-9 | . | TRBJ2-1
CASTKRTGGYEQYF | TGTGCCAGCACCAAAAGGACAGGGGGCTACGAGCAGTACTTC | . | TRBV28 | TRBD1 | TRBJ2-7
CASTVQGGLYNEQFF | TGTGCCAGCACAGTACAGGGGGGGTTGTACAATGAGCAGTTCTTC | . | TRBV25-1 | . | TRBJ2-1
CASSLGGQGSQFNYGYTF | TGTGCCAGCAGTTTAGGGGGACAGGGGTCCCAATTTAACTATGGCTACACCTTC | . | TRBV28 | TRBD1 | TRBJ1-2
CASSSDRGSRSSYEQYF | TGCGCCAGCAGCTCGGACAGGGGGTCCCGAAGCTCCTACGAGCAGTACTTC | . | TRBV5-1 | TRBD1 | TRBJ2-7
CASSWGRGLAGGHSAEQYF | TGCGCCAGCAGCTGGGGCAGGGGGCTTGCGGGAGGGCACTCCGCCGAGCAGTACTTC | once | TRBV5-1 | . | TRBJ2-7
CASSQDTAGLPFYEQYF | TGCGCCAGCAGCCAAGATACGGCAGGGCTCCCCTTCTACGAGCAGTACTTC | . | TRBV4-1 | . | TRBJ2-7
CASSARLGMEADTQYF | TGCGCCAGCAGCGCTCGACTAGGTATGGAGGCAGATACGCAGTATTTT | . | TRBV4-1 | . | TRBJ2-3